This TCR beta chain was observed in a study of cytomegalovirus exposure and HLA in healthy donors. Study details: The roughly 120 million unique TCR beta sequences, from 150 million to 200 million T cells, were found by an earlier analysis.

Both 60 Vbeta primers and 13 Jbeta primers went into the PCR. Profiling relied on immunoSEQ multiplex PCR, and the TCRdb table lists in-frame clones only, not all of them. The sample includes 150,000 to 190,000 clones, around 79% of them seen just once. This clone appeared a single time. V dropped 5 bases and J dropped 2 bases, with 8 bases sitting between them. The CDR3 runs to 13 residues. CDR1 SGHTA and CDR2 FQGNSA come from the germline V gene. The origin of this receptor is a man aged 18 to 29 in good health and CMV-seronegative. The chain carries TRBV7-2 and TRBJ2-3; D not resolved. The sequenced sample was PBMCs. Written as DNA, the CDR3 is TGTGCCAGCAGCCCCTCCTTCACAGATACGCAGTATTTT. Its translation: CASSPSFTDTQYF.